This entry features one TCR beta chain sequence. This receptor's antigen is unknown. Base qualities were left out, and no much larger clone turns up one base away. The junction carries 5 bases between V and J, which are trimmed by 0 bases and 0 bases respectively. Including cysteine and phenylalanine, the CDR3 has 15 amino acids. Here the CDR3 DNA is all that survives: 45 bases in frame from base 1. The germline V gene (reference sequence) provides CDR1 MNHEY and CDR2 SMNVEV. Participants in the prospective study were enrolled through a virtual design, were aged about 18 to 90 years, and lived in 24 United States geographic areas. In the prospective study, cohorts were assigned on the basis of participant-reported clinical history obtained from a screening survey and a study questionnaire. Recovered participants in ImmuneRACE Cohort 3 were defined as having two consecutive negative NP/OP PCR tests, clearance from a healthcare professional, or resolution of symptoms. Mobile phlebotomists in the prospective study collected whole blood, serum and a nasopharyngeal or oropharyngeal swab from every participant. Prospective study participants could optionally give additional blood draws and questionnaires over an approximately 2-month period. Prospective study blood samples were shipped either frozen or at room temperature before DNA extraction.

TCRbeta CDR3 regions were amplified from genomic DNA using the immunoSEQ Assay, a bias-controlled multiplex PCR. The study's own analysis went as follows. The number of nucleated cells in each sample was estimated from the amplification of reference gene primers within the assay. To quantify the absolute abundance of each unique TCRbeta CDR3 rearrangement, sequence reads were collapsed and filtered. For each sample, productive Simpson clonality was calculated as the square root of Simpson's diversity index over productive rearrangements. The table was pulled from immuneACCESS by TCRdb, which kept in-frame rearrangements only. Such tables lose some clones; where checked, under half of the loss comes from unresolved V genes, and the rest has no known cause. V and J calls and clone size come straight from that table; D and trimming were deduced from the DNA. This sample holds approximately 350,000 clones; roughly 84% were observed only once. Approximately 3.1% of the sample is taken by the ten largest.

The data originate from a study of blood T cell repertoires in COVID-19 (dated by TCRdb to 2020 to 2022). A note on the overall study: Samples from collaborators originated in the United States, Italy and Spain and spanned both the acute and convalescent phases of COVID-19. Samples came from the ongoing ImmuneRACE study (first 160 participants) plus 1,254 subjects from 6 global collaborators. Deeply sampled blood TCRbeta repertoires from subjects exposed to, actively infected with, or recovered from COVID-19 were included in the dataset. The repertoires were released in a freely available public database meant as a resource for research on the immune response to SARS-CoV-2. HLA class I and class II types, where available, came from metadata supplied by the sample provider rather than from assay-based typing. Sample metadata almost always included a de-identified subject ID, COVID-19 status, age in years and sex. The material from the prospective study consisted of cDNA or gDNA derived from T cells, B-cell-depleted T cells, or PBMCs. Study-wide findings and limitations: How much clinical and demographic metadata was included differed by source and by participant, and the metadata was provided uncurated.

What was sequenced was PBMCs or T cells enriched from blood (not recorded which). This sequence uses TRBV27 and TRBJ2-2, with no D gene named confidently. The receptor's source is a woman aged 25 to 39 who had recovered from COVID-19. The CDR3 region reads CASSLSPANTGELFF. DNA sequence: TGTGCCAGCAGTTTATCTCCAGCGAACACCGGGGAGCTGTTTTTT.